The 6 T cell receptor beta chains given below trace back to one sample, sequenced in a study of shared clonotypes between healthy human individuals. Assay: immunoSEQ multiplex PCR; the TCRdb copy retains only in-frame clones and omits some. The sample yields around 430,000 clones, roughly 83% seen once. Source material: PBMCs. The receptors here all came from a woman aged 40 to 50 in good health. Some clones in this sample may be carry-over from other donors' samples.

V is TRBV18 and J is TRBJ2-1, with 7 positions matching TRBD1. CDR1 KGHSH and CDR2 LQKENI come from the germline V gene. The V and J ends lost 3 bases and 1 base, in that order; junction bases with no gene match: 6. The CDR3 has 16 residues. CDR3 protein: CASSPRVGQSYNEQFF. CDR3 DNA: TGTGCCAGCTCACCCCGTGTGGGACAGTCCTACAATGAGCAGTTCTTC.

Only one count was recorded for this clone. This chain connects TRBV5-1 to TRBJ1-3, with D maybe TRBD1 (6 bases). Deletions cut 2 bases from V and 0 bases from J, with 21 bases between. Germline values: CDR1 SGHRS, CDR2 YFSETQ. This CDR3 has 19 residues. In DNA form, the CDR3 reads TGCGCCAGCAGCTTTGACTGGTGGGGACACACTTCCTCTGGAAACACCATATATTTT. Its protein is CASSFDWWGHTSSGNTIYF.

As concerns this clone: Other DNA sequences in the sample encode the same CDR3. V is TRBV7-9 and J is TRBJ2-1; 7 nucleotides line up with TRBD2. Germline assignment: CDR1 SEHNR and CDR2 FQNEAQ (reference sequence). The CDR3 has 15 residues. Germline trimming cut 4 bases from V and 0 bases from J; bases unmatched to any gene: 3. CDR3 protein: CASSSGGSSYNEQFF. CDR3 nucleotides: TGTGCCAGCAGCTCAGGCGGGAGCTCCTACAATGAGCAGTTCTTC.

This clone was seen only a few times. The rearrangement uses TRBV28 and TRBJ2-5, with TRBD1 matching 11 bases. Germline CDR1 is MDHEN and CDR2 is SYDVKM. Trimming cost V 6 bases and J 4 bases; bases outside gene matches: 10. The CDR3 runs 16 residues. The CDR3 bases are TGTGCCAGCAGACGGGACAGGGGGGACACGGGAGAGACCCAGTACTTC. Translated: CASRRDRGDTGETQYF.

V and J are TRBV9 and TRBJ2-1; no definite D call. The CDR3 runs 15 residues. V was shortened by 0 bases and J by 0 bases, with 7 bases between the two germline ends. CDR1 SGDLS and CDR2 YYNGEE come from the germline V gene. This CDR3 is CASSVGPGSYNEQFF. DNA of the CDR3: TGTGCCAGCAGCGTAGGGCCTGGCTCCTACAATGAGCAGTTCTTC.

In its sample, this clone was seen many times. The chain carries TRBV6-1 and TRBJ2-2; no firm D call. The V and J ends lost 1 base and 5 bases respectively, with 14 bases between them. The germline gives CDR1 MNHNS, CDR2 SASEGT. This CDR3 region has 16 residues. DNA of the CDR3: TGTGCCAGCAGTGAAGGTGCAGCTCTACATACCGGGGAGCTGTTTTTT. It translates to CASSEGAALHTGELFF.